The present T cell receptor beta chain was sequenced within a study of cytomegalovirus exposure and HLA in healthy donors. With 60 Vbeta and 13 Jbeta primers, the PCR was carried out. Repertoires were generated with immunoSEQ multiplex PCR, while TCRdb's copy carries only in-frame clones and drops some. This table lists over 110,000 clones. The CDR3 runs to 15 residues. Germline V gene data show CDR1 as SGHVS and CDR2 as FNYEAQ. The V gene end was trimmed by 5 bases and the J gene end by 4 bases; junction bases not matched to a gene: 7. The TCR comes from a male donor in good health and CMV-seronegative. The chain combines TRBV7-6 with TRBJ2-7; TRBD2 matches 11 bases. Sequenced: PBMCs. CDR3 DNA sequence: TGTGCCAGCAGCGATATAGCGGGAGGGAGTTACGAGCAGTACTTC. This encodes CASSDIAGGSYEQYF.